Listed below are T cell receptor beta chains from one sample, sequenced in a study of T cells after yellow fever vaccination. TCRdb reprocessed the 5' RACE reads with MiXCR, giving one entry per CDR3 protein. The sample has around 300,000 distinct CDR3 sequences, roughly 13% seen once. This specimen was CD4+ T cells sorted from PBMCs, taken 45 days after the yellow fever booster vaccination. These receptors were collected from a man between 25 and 39 years old who received the YFV17D yellow fever vaccine. Both conserved end residues are part of each CDR3. Each record gives: V gene, J gene, clone size, D gene, CDR3 DNA, CDR3 protein. The D gene is left open where the match is weak. Clone size is given for some rows only: seen once, a few or many times, or a class if the clone is expanded.

>TRBV3-1|TRBJ2-2|few|TRBD2
TGTGCCAGCAGCCAACGGACTAGCGGGAGGAACACCGGGGAGCTGTTTTTT
CASSQRTSGRNTGELFF
>TRBV10-2|TRBJ2-3|.|.
TGCGCCAGCATTTACACAGGGAGGGTGGAGACAGATACGCAGTATTTT
CASIYTGRVETDTQYF
>TRBV5-6|TRBJ2-7|.|TRBD1
TGTGCCAGCAGCAATGGACAGGGGAGCTCCTACGAGCAGTACTTC
CASSNGQGSSYEQYF
>TRBV29-1|TRBJ2-2|few|.
TGCAGCATCCGCGGGGCGTTGAACACCGGGGAGCTGTTTTTT
CSIRGALNTGELFF
>TRBV6-2/TRBV6-3|TRBJ2-1|few|.
TGTGCCAGCAGCTCTTCCCGAAGCGGGCATTACAATGAGCAGTTCTTC
CASSSSRSGHYNEQFF
>TRBV29-1|TRBJ2-6|many|TRBD1
TGCAGCGTCCCCCTGAGACAGGGGGGATTCTCTGGGGCCAACGTCCTGACTTTC
CSVPLRQGGFSGANVLTF
>TRBV29-1|TRBJ2-3|many|.
TGCAGCGTTGAAGATACGCAGTATTTT
CSVEDTQYF
>TRBV7-2|TRBJ2-3|many|.
TGTGCCAGCAGCTTTGGGGGAGCAGATACGCAGTATTTT
CASSFGGADTQYF
>TRBV24-1|TRBJ2-1|many|.
TGTGCCACCAGTGATCCGGGTCCCCATGAGCAGTTCTTC
CATSDPGPHEQFF
>TRBV29-1|TRBJ2-1|few|TRBD2
TGCAGCGTGAAGACTAGCGGAGTGGTCAATGAGCAGTTCTTC
CSVKTSGVVNEQFF
>TRBV20-1|TRBJ2-1|.|.
TGCAGTGCCTTCCGTAACTCCTACAATGAGCAGTTCTTC
CSAFRNSYNEQFF
>TRBV7-2|TRBJ2-1|few|.
TGTGCCAGCAGCTTAGAGGGTCCTTTCTCCTACAATGAGCAGTTCTTC
CASSLEGPFSYNEQFF
>TRBV25-1|TRBJ1-1|many|TRBD1
TGTGCCAGCAGTATCCGGGACAGGGGGATTGCTTTCTTT
CASSIRDRGIAFF
>TRBV14|TRBJ2-5|many|.
TGTGCCAGCAGCCAAGCTCGGTACCAAGAGACCCAGTACTTC
CASSQARYQETQYF
>TRBV20-1|TRBJ2-7|.|TRBD2
TGCAGTGCCAAGCATGGACTAGCGGGGAACTCCTACGAGCAGTACTTC
CSAKHGLAGNSYEQYF
>TRBV29-1|TRBJ2-1|.|.
TGCAGCGTTGACTTGACCGGGGTTAAGAGCTCCTACAATGAGCAGTTCTTC
CSVDLTGVKSSYNEQFF
>TRBV29-1|TRBJ2-7|few|TRBD1
TGCAGCGTCGCGACAGGGGCGCACGAGCAGTACTTC
CSVATGAHEQYF
>TRBV7-9|TRBJ2-7|few|TRBD1
TGTGCCAGCAGCTCGACAGGGGGCATTTACGAGCAGTACTTC
CASSSTGGIYEQYF
>TRBV20-1|TRBJ2-2|.|TRBD2
TGCAGGGCTAGAGTCGGACCTAGTAGCGGGAGGGGAAACACCGGGGAGCTGTTTTTT
CRARVGPSSGRGNTGELFF
>TRBV27|TRBJ2-5|.|TRBD2
TGTGCCAGCAGTACCCGGAAGCCCGGGACTAGCGGGAGCGAGGAGACCCAGTACTTC
CASSTRKPGTSGSEETQYF
>TRBV27|TRBJ2-2|.|TRBD1
TGTGCCAGCACCTACAGGGGGCACACCGGGGAGCTGTTTTTT
CASTYRGHTGELFF
>TRBV7-2|TRBJ2-1|.|TRBD2
TGTGCCAGCAGCTTAGTGGGACTAGCGGGGAATGAGCAGTTCTTC
CASSLVGLAGNEQFF
>TRBV12-3/TRBV12-4|TRBJ1-5|few|.
TGTGCCACCCCCCGGGGTCCGAAGGAATTGGGCAATCAGCCCCAGCATTTT
CATPRGPKELGNQPQHF
>TRBV20-1|TRBJ2-3|few|TRBD2
TGCAGCCGTGAGCGGGAGTCGAGAGATACGCAGTATTTT
CSRERESRDTQYF
>TRBV28|TRBJ2-7|few|.
TGTGCCAGCACCACCGGGGCAGACGCCTACGAGCAGTACTTC
CASTTGADAYEQYF
>TRBV10-1|TRBJ2-2|few|TRBD2
TGCGCCAGCATGGGACTAGCCGGCACCGGGGAGCTGTTTTTT
CASMGLAGTGELFF
>TRBV4-2|TRBJ2-3|few|TRBD2
TGTGCCAGCAGGGGCGGGACTAGCGGGCCCATCGCCCCCCCAGATACGCAGTATTTT
CASRGGTSGPIAPPDTQYF
>TRBV5-5|TRBJ2-2|.|.
TGTGCCAGCAGCTGGCAAGGAGCGAACACCGGGGAGCTGTTTTTT
CASSWQGANTGELFF
>TRBV2|TRBJ2-1|few|.
TGTGCCAGCAGTGTCGGGACTCACAATGAGCAGTTCTTC
CASSVGTHNEQFF
>TRBV6-2/TRBV6-3|TRBJ2-1|.|TRBD1
TGTGCCGCGGGACAGGGGATAAATGAGCAGTTCTTC
CAAGQGINEQFF
>TRBV4-3|TRBJ1-5|.|.
TGCGCCAGCAGCCAAGCCCCTGTCGGGGGGGGCCAGCCCCAGCATTTT
CASSQAPVGGGQPQHF
>TRBV7-2|TRBJ2-5|.|.
TGTGCCAGCAGCCCACCCGGACGAGGGTCGGAGACCCAGTACTTC
CASSPPGRGSETQYF
>TRBV25-1|TRBJ1-1|few|.
TGTGCCAGCAGGAGCTCGGGCGGGACTGAAGCTTTCTTT
CASRSSGGTEAFF
>TRBV20-1|TRBJ2-7|.|.
TGCAGTGCTAGAGATTTTACAGACTACGAGCAGTACTTC
CSARDFTDYEQYF
>TRBV5-1|TRBJ2-3|many|.
TGCGCCAGCAGCTTGGATGGGTCCAAGGATACGCAGTATTTT
CASSLDGSKDTQYF
>TRBV29-1|TRBJ2-3|.|.
TGCAGCGTTGATTCGGGGGAGCGGAGCACAGATACGCAGTATTTT
CSVDSGERSTDTQYF
>TRBV20-1|TRBJ2-7|.|TRBD2
TGCAGTGCGCCGGGGGAGGGGAGGTCCTACGAGCAGTACTTC
CSAPGEGRSYEQYF
>TRBV5-1|TRBJ2-3|few|TRBD1
TGCGCCAGCAGCAGGGGACAGGGAAGTGCTAGCACAGATACGCAGTATTTT
CASSRGQGSASTDTQYF
>TRBV9|TRBJ2-2|few|TRBD2
TGTGCCAGCAGCCCGAAACTAGCGAGGTCCCAAGGGGAGCTGTTTTTT
CASSPKLARSQGELFF
>TRBV7-9|TRBJ2-2|few|.
TGTGCCAGCAGCTTGTCGCCTTCGAACACCGGGGAGCTGTTTTTT
CASSLSPSNTGELFF
>TRBV7-2|TRBJ2-7|few|TRBD1
TGTGCCAGCAGCCTGACAGGGGCCGCCGAGCAGTACTTC
CASSLTGAAEQYF
>TRBV20-1|TRBJ2-7|many|TRBD2
TGCAGTGCTAGAGATCTCAAAGGAGCGGGAGTTTACGAGCAGTACTTC
CSARDLKGAGVYEQYF
>TRBV12-3/TRBV12-4|TRBJ2-2|.|.
TGTGCCAGCAGTCTTACCCCCGGGGAGCTGTTTTTT
CASSLTPGELFF
>TRBV29-1|TRBJ2-2|few|.
TGCAGCGCACACCCGGGCACCGGGGAGCTGTTTTTT
CSAHPGTGELFF
>TRBV4-3|TRBJ2-5|few|.
TGCGCCAGCAGCCAAGAACCGGGAGTAGAGACCCAGTACTTC
CASSQEPGVETQYF
>TRBV5-1|TRBJ1-6|.|.
TGCGCCAGCAGCTTGGAACGGAGGGATAGGAATTCACCCCTCCACTTT
CASSLERRDRNSPLHF
>TRBV2|TRBJ2-2|few|TRBD2
TGTGCCAGCAGACGTACCGGGACTAGCGGGAACGGGGAGCTGTTTTTT
CASRRTGTSGNGELFF
>TRBV15|TRBJ2-7|few|TRBD2
TGTGCCACCAGCAGAGATTTGACTAGCGGAGGGATCTTGGGAGAGCAGTACTTC
CATSRDLTSGGILGEQYF
>TRBV5-1|TRBJ2-5|.|TRBD2
TGCGCCAGCAGCTTGTCTAGCGGGACCGGGGGAGAGACCCAGTACTTC
CASSLSSGTGGETQYF
>TRBV3-1|TRBJ2-1|.|TRBD2
TGTGCCACCCAACAAGCGGCTAGCGGGAGGGCCTACAATGAGCAGTTCTTC
CATQQAASGRAYNEQFF
>TRBV19|TRBJ2-5|.|TRBD1
TGTGCCAGTAGTAAGGGCTTAACAGGGGGCGGAGAGACCCAGTACTTC
CASSKGLTGGGETQYF
>TRBV12-3/TRBV12-4|TRBJ2-7|many|TRBD1
TGTGCCAGCAGTTTCCAGGGGGTCGACGAGCAGTACTTC
CASSFQGVDEQYF
>TRBV10-2|TRBJ1-1|few|TRBD1
TGCGCCAGCATCGGACAGGTTACGAACACTGAAGCTTTCTTT
CASIGQVTNTEAFF
>TRBV4-3|TRBJ2-3|.|TRBD2
TGCGCCAGCGCATCCGGGACTAGCGGTTCTTACACAGATACGCAGTATTTT
CASASGTSGSYTDTQYF
>TRBV6-4|TRBJ2-3|.|TRBD2
TGTGCCAGCAGTCCGGGGACTAGCGGGCTTACGCAGTATTTT
CASSPGTSGLTQYF
>TRBV12-3/TRBV12-4|TRBJ2-2|many|TRBD1
TGTGCCAGCAGACTGAACAGGGGGCGCGGGGAGCTGTTTTTT
CASRLNRGRGELFF
>TRBV5-1|TRBJ2-1|few|TRBD2
TGCGCCAGCAGCTACTCTCTAGCGGGAGTGGGTGAGCAGTTCTTC
CASSYSLAGVGEQFF
>TRBV28|TRBJ2-7|few|.
TGTGCCAGCAGTTTTTCAGCGGAAGGTTTTTACGAGCAGTACTTC
CASSFSAEGFYEQYF
>TRBV5-1|TRBJ2-5|.|.
TGCGCCAGCAGCTTGGAGAGGTTAGGGGGGATTACCCAGTACTTC
CASSLERLGGITQYF
>TRBV2|TRBJ1-4|few|.
TGTGCCAGCAGTGTCGGGGCCGGACCTGAAAAACTGTTTTTT
CASSVGAGPEKLFF